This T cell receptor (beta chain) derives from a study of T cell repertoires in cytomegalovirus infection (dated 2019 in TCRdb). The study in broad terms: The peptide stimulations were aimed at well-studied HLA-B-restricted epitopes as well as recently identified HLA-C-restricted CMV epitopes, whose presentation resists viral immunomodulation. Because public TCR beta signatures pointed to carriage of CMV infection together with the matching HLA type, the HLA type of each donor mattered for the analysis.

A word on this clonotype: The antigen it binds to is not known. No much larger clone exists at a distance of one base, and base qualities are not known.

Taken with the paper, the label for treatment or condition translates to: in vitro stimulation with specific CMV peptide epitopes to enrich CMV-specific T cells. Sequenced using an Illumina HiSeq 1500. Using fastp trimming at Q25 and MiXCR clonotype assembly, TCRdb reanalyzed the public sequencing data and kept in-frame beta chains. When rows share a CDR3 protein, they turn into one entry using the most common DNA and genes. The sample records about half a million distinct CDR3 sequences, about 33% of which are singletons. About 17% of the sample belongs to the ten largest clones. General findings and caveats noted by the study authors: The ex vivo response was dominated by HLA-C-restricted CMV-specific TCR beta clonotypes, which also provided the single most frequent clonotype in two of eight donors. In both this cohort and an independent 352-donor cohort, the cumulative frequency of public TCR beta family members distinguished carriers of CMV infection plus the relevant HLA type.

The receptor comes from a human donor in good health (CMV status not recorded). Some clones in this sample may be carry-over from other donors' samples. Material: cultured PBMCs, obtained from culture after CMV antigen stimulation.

In nucleotide form, the sequence is TGTGCCAGCTCTCTGACTAGCGGGGGCCACAATGAGCAGTTCTTC. Translated, this is CASSLTSGGHNEQFF. The rearrangement joined TRBV11-2 to TRBJ2-1; TRBD2 aligns with 12 central bases. The CDR3 spans 15 residues, from the cysteine through the phenylalanine. Only the CDR3 DNA is retained, 45 bases long and in frame from the first base. The germline V gene provides CDR1 SGHAT and CDR2 FQNNGV. After removal of 8 bases from V and 5 bases from J, the junction retains 7 bases not matched to a gene.